The 2 T cell receptor beta chains below come from one sample, sequenced in a study of blood T cell repertoires in COVID-19. The data were produced by immunoSEQ multiplex PCR, yet TCRdb's version contains in-frame clones alone and is incomplete. In the table there are approximately 220,000 clones, around 91% of which are singletons. Sequencing input: PBMCs or T cells enriched from blood (not recorded which). Receptors originate from a man younger than 40 who had been exposed to COVID-19.

This clone was counted between two and nine times. V gene TRBV4-2 combines with J gene TRBJ2-1, with 11 bases identical to TRBD2. Losses at the gene ends were 0 bases for V and 6 bases for J; bases not matched to a gene: 1. CDR1 and CDR2 (germline): LGHNA, YNFKEQ. This CDR3 is built from 15 residues. Written as DNA, the CDR3 is TGTGCCAGCAGCCAAGATAGCGGGGGGGCCAATGAGCAGTTCTTC. Encoded protein: CASSQDSGGANEQFF.

The chain couples TRBV2 to TRBJ1-2; D is ambiguous. V lost 0 bases and J lost 8, with 13 bases in between. From germline, CDR1 is SNHLY and CDR2 FYNNEI. The CDR3 consists of 14 residues. The CDR3 coding sequence is TGTGCCAGCAGTGAAGCGGTGGGAGAAGTCGGCTACACCTTC. Residues: CASSEAVGEVGYTF.